One and the same sample provided the 27 T cell receptor beta chains below, sequenced in a study of OX40 agonist ivuxolimab in advanced cancers. Library method: the immunoSEQ multiplex PCR assay. The immuneACCESS repertoire file appears here via TCRdb, limited to in-frame rearrangements. These files lack a portion of the clones; in checked studies, under half of the deficit traces to unresolved V genes, and the cause of the others is not known. The sample yields 75,000 to 90,000 clones; roughly 92% were counted once. The ten top clones hold about 0.7% of the sample. This sample comprised CD4+ or CD8+ T cells sorted from blood, obtained in a trial of the OX40 agonist ivuxolimab. The receptors were gathered from an adult with an advanced solid tumor such as melanoma, head and neck, liver or kidney cancer.

The V call is TRBV5-4, the J call TRBJ2-5; 12 positions agree with TRBD2. Germline CDR1 is SGHNT and CDR2 is YYREEE (reference sequence). The length of the CDR3 is 13 residues. V lost 5 bases, J lost 4 bases, and 0 bases stayed unmatched. The CDR3 nucleotides are TGTGCCAGCAGACTAGCGGGAGGAGAGACCCAGTACTTC. This translates into CASRLAGGETQYF.

The gene calls are TRBV6-8 and TRBJ1-1; a possible D gene is TRBD1 (6 bases). Germline V gene data show CDR1 as MNHGY and CDR2 as SAAAGT. V shed 0 bases and J shed 5 bases, with 13 bases lying between them. This CDR3 has 15 residues. CDR3 sequence (DNA): TGTGCCAGCAGTTACTCGGCAGGGGTAGAGACTGAAGCTTTCTTT. Protein: CASSYSAGVETEAFF.

The J gene is TRBJ2-3, the V gene TRBV27; D tentatively fits TRBD1 or TRBD2 (6 bases each). The CDR3 consists of 15 residues. Per the germline V gene, CDR1 is MNHEY and CDR2 is SMNVEV (reference sequence). The V and J ends lost 4 bases and 1 base respectively, with 12 bases between them. The CDR3 spells CASSWGRGRTDTQYF. The CDR3, as DNA: TGTGCCAGCAGTTGGGGTCGGGGGCGCACAGATACGCAGTATTTT.

The V gene is TRBV2, the J gene TRBJ2-5, with D unresolved. In germline, CDR1 is SNHLY, CDR2 FYNNEI. Trimming cost V 8 bases and J 0 bases, with 16 bases left between them. The CDR3 contains 15 residues. CDR3 sequence reads: CASPAGSRDQETQYF. CDR3 sequence (DNA): TGTGCCAGCCCTGCTGGTAGCAGAGACCAAGAGACCCAGTACTTC.

The rearrangement links TRBV5-1 to TRBJ2-3, with 8 bases aligning to TRBD2. This CDR3 spans 17 amino acids. The germline CDR1 and CDR2 sequences are SGHRS and YFSETQ. With 2 bases clipped from V and 0 bases from J, the junction kept 8 bases outside the gene matches. In DNA, the CDR3 is TGCGCCAGCAGCTTAATCCGAGCGGGGGTGAGCACAGATACGCAGTATTTT. Translated, it gives CASSLIRAGVSTDTQYF. Together with reference TRBV5-1 and TRBJ2-3, the CDR3 gives the full variable domain: KAGVTQTPRYLIKTRGQQVTLSCSPISGHRSVSWYQQTPGQGLQFLFEYFSETQRNKGNFPGRFSGRQFSNSRSEMNVSTLELGDSALYLCASSLIRAGVSTDTQYFGPGTRLTVL.

The chain uses TRBV9 and TRBJ2-1; 9 nucleotides match TRBD2. The CDR3 covers 15 residues. The V segment lost 5 bases and the J segment 5 bases; nucleotides outside the gene matches: 8. CDR1 is SGDLS, CDR2 YYNGEE, per germline. The CDR3 region is CASSILAGPNNEQFF. CDR3 nucleotides: TGTGCCAGCAGTATTCTAGCGGGGCCCAACAATGAGCAGTTCTTC.

The rearrangement uses TRBV30 and TRBJ1-5, with 9 positions matching TRBD1. V was clipped by 4 bases and J by 0 bases; unmatched bases: 10. This CDR3 comprises 17 residues. The germline V gene encodes CDR1 GTSNPN and CDR2 SVGIG (reference sequence). The CDR3 DNA reads as TGTGCCTGGACCCCGGGACAGGGCTCCCTTAGCAATCAGCCCCAGCATTTT. As protein: CAWTPGQGSLSNQPQHF.

J is TRBJ1-2 and V is TRBV5-1; the match to TRBD1 covers 9 bases. J gave up 2 bases and V 4 bases, and 3 bases lay outside the gene matches. The CDR3 totals 14 residues. In germline, CDR1 is SGHRS, CDR2 YFSETQ. CDR3 sequence reads: CASSVTGGNYGYTF. DNA of the CDR3: TGCGCCAGCAGCGTGACAGGGGGAAACTATGGCTACACCTTC.

The genes are TRBV20-1 and TRBJ2-1, with D maybe TRBD2 (6 bases). Germline V gene data show CDR1 as DFQATT and CDR2 as SNEGSKA (reference sequence). The CDR3 contains 11 residues. Deletions cut 7 bases from V and 14 bases from J, with 18 bases between. This chain's CDR3 is CSVPGAGRKFF. For the CDR3, the DNA is TGCAGTGTCCCCGGGGCGGGACGAAAGTTCTTC.

The rearrangement links TRBV23-1 to TRBJ2-7; possible D gene TRBD1, 6 bases. TRBV23-1 is noted as an ORF with a role that remains uncertain. The CDR3 length is 16 residues. The V and J ends lost 4 bases and 2 bases respectively, with 18 bases between them. In DNA form, the CDR3 reads TGCGCCAGCAGTCTCCCTGTGGCAGGGGCGACCTACGAGCAGTACTTC. This codes for CASSLPVAGATYEQYF.

The chain employs TRBV18 and TRBJ1-3; D not certain. The V gene's germline CDR1 is KGHSH and CDR2 LQKENI. With 0 bases removed from V and 4 bases from J, the gap between germline ends came to 4 bases. The CDR3 has 13 amino acids. CDR3 amino acids: CASSPPEGNTIYF. The CDR3 nucleotides are TGTGCCAGCTCACCACCCGAGGGAAACACCATATATTTT.

The V gene is TRBV6-5, the J gene TRBJ2-7; 8 positions agree with TRBD1. Looked up from germline, CDR1 is MNHEY and CDR2 is SVGAGI. Losses at the gene ends were 4 bases for V and 4 bases for J; bases not matched to a gene: 9. The CDR3 totals 15 residues. CDR3 in DNA: TGTGCCAGCAGTTGGTCCCACGGACAGGGTTACGAGCAGTACTTC. Its translation is CASSWSHGQGYEQYF.

V gene TRBV30 combines with J gene TRBJ2-7; 9 bases are shared with TRBD1. Germline loops: CDR1 GTSNPN, CDR2 SVGIG (reference sequence). This CDR3 has 15 residues. The ends lost 7 bases at V and 2 bases at J; junction bases unmatched: 12. CDR3 sequence (DNA): TGTGCCTTAACAAGGGCCGGGACAGGGACCTACGAGCAGTACTTC. This codes for CALTRAGTGTYEQYF.

This chain links TRBV4-1 with TRBJ1-2; 8 nucleotides agree with TRBD1. The CDR3 is made up of 15 amino acids. With V trimmed by 3 bases and J by 4 bases, 7 bases remained unmatched. Per germline, CDR1 MGHRA and CDR2 YSYEKL. CDR3 DNA: TGCGCCAGCAGCCAGAGGACAGGGAATCTCTATGGCTACACCTTC. Its protein product is CASSQRTGNLYGYTF.

The gene calls are TRBV9 and TRBJ2-6; possibly TRBD1 for D (6 bases). The CDR3 loop spans 16 amino acids. CDR1 is SGDLS and CDR2 is YYNGEE in the germline V gene. Trimming cost V 4 bases and J 0 bases, with 11 bases left between them. The chain's CDR3 is CASSLLGGSGANVLTF. CDR3 bases: TGTGCCAGCAGCTTATTAGGGGGCTCTGGGGCCAACGTCCTGACTTTC.

The rearrangement links TRBV5-1 to TRBJ2-3; unclear D gene. This CDR3 has 12 residues. The V and J ends lost 4 bases and 6 bases respectively, with 9 bases between them. Germline V lookup: CDR1 SGHRS, CDR2 YFSETQ. The CDR3 region is CASSIDKDTQYF. The CDR3 region has the DNA TGCGCCAGCAGCATAGACAAGGATACGCAGTATTTT.

The CDR3 sequence is CASSLVASSGNTIYF. The CDR3 nucleotides are TGCGCCAGCAGCTTGGTAGCCTCCTCTGGAAACACCATATATTTT. The genes are TRBV5-1 and TRBJ1-3; D is ambiguous. The CDR3 runs 15 residues. CDR1 is SGHRS, CDR2 YFSETQ, per germline. Trimming cost V 0 bases and J 0 bases, with 7 bases left between them.

To note about this clone: An end of the junction differs from the germline gene, which may be a read error. Different DNA sequences within this sample yield the same CDR3. The chain carries TRBV7-3 and TRBJ2-1, with TRBD1 matching 8 bases. The germline gives CDR1 SGHTA, CDR2 FQGTGA. The CDR3 covers 15 residues. In nucleotides, the CDR3 is TGCGCCAGCAGCTTAATGGCGCAGGGGGCCTTGGGGCAGTTCTTC. Protein sequence: CASSLMAQGALGQFF.

This clone was observed once. V is TRBV19 and J is TRBJ2-7, with a tentative D call TRBD1 (5 bases). V lost 2 bases and J 2 bases, leaving 13 bases between the germline ends. The CDR3 has 15 amino acids. The V gene's germline CDR1 is LNHDA and CDR2 SQIVND (reference sequence). CDR3 region: CASSIKGPSTYEQYF. In DNA, the CDR3 is TGTGCCAGTAGTATAAAGGGGCCTTCTACCTACGAGCAGTACTTC. The whole variable domain, filled in from reference TRBV19 and TRBJ2-7, reads DGGITQSPKYLFRKEGQNVTLSCEQNLNHDAMYWYRQDPGQGLRLIYYSQIVNDFQKGDIAEGYSVSREKKESFPLTVTSAQKNPTAFYLCASSIKGPSTYEQYFGPGTRLTVT.

J is TRBJ1-1 and V is TRBV11-2; D unclear. Trimming pared 0 bases from V and 11 bases from J, leaving 10 bases between. This CDR3 is 12 amino acids long. Germline values: CDR1 SGHAT, CDR2 FQNNGV. CDR3 nucleotides: TGTGCCAGCAGCTTAGATAGAGGGCTTGCTTTCTTT. It yields the protein CASSLDRGLAFF.

The chain is built from TRBV11-2 and TRBJ2-4, with D tentatively TRBD1 (6 bases). Germline V gene sequence: CDR1 SGHAT, CDR2 FQNNGV. The germline V and J ends were trimmed by 4 bases and 4 bases, with 11 bases remaining between them. The CDR3 covers 14 residues. The CDR3 coding sequence is TGTGCCAGCAGCTGGACGGGACAAAAAAACATTCAGTACTTC. Its protein product is CASSWTGQKNIQYF.

This sequence joins TRBV5-1 and TRBJ2-5; a possible D gene is TRBD1 (6 bases). Between the trimmed V and J ends, which lost 0 bases and 5 bases, there was a span of 17 bases. Germline V CDR1 and CDR2: SGHRS, YFSETQ. This CDR3 spans 16 amino acids. This chain's CDR3 is CASSLASGEAGETQYF. The CDR3 bases are TGCGCCAGCAGCTTGGCCTCAGGGGAAGCTGGGGAGACCCAGTACTTC.

This clone was picked up one time. The junction shows a germline mismatch at one end, possibly a read error. The chain links TRBV13 to TRBJ2-5, with D tentatively TRBD2 (5 bases). The CDR3 extends over 15 amino acids. Germline values: CDR1 PRHDT, CDR2 FYEKMQ (reference sequence). The CDR3 DNA reads TGTGCCAGCAGCCTAGGGAGAAACAAAGGGGAGACCCAGTACTTC. It translates to CASSLGRNKGETQYF. The full variable domain, rest sourced from reference TRBV13 and TRBJ2-5, is AAGVIQSPRHLIKEKRETATLKCYPIPRHDTVYWYQQGPGQDPQFLISFYEKMQSDKGSIPDRFSAQQFSDYHSELNMSSLELGDSALYFCASSLGRNKGETQYFGPGTRLLVL.

This chain connects TRBV5-1 to TRBJ1-1; D call uncertain. The germline V gene encodes CDR1 SGHRS and CDR2 YFSETQ. The CDR3 has 15 amino acids. V lost 4 bases and J lost 0, with 13 bases in between. In nucleotides, the CDR3 is TGCGCCAGCAGCCTAAACGGCCAGATGAACACTGAAGCTTTCTTT. Protein product: CASSLNGQMNTEAFF.

V is TRBV5-1 and J is TRBJ2-7, with TRBD2 identical over 9 bases. Germline V lookup: CDR1 SGHRS, CDR2 YFSETQ. Trimming took 2 bases from V and 2 from J; bases not matched to a gene: 8. This CDR3 comprises 16 residues. Here the CDR3 DNA reads TGCGCCAGCAGCTTAGGAGGGACTAGCAGAACCTACGAGCAGTACTTC. Translation gives CASSLGGTSRTYEQYF. Using reference TRBV5-1 and TRBJ2-7 for the parts outside the CDR3, the full variable domain is KAGVTQTPRYLIKTRGQQVTLSCSPISGHRSVSWYQQTPGQGLQFLFEYFSETQRNKGNFPGRFSGRQFSNSRSEMNVSTLELGDSALYLCASSLGGTSRTYEQYFGPGTRLTVT.

The V and J genes are TRBV6-1 and TRBJ2-5, with 11 positions matching TRBD2. The CDR3 has 20 residues. With 1 base clipped from V and 3 bases from J, the junction kept 16 bases outside the gene matches. The V gene's germline CDR1 is MNHNS and CDR2 SASEGT. CDR3 DNA: TGTGCCAGCAGTGAAGTTGGGACTAGCGGCTTACCTGGGGCTAAAGAGACCCAGTACTTC. This codes for CASSEVGTSGLPGAKETQYF.

The chain has TRBV4-1 and TRBJ1-5, with a possible D match to TRBD1 (6 bases). The CDR3 runs to 13 residues. The V end lost 0 bases, the J end lost 12 bases, and 12 bases lay between the germline ends. Per germline, CDR1 MGHRA and CDR2 YSYEKL. The CDR3 spells CASSQDEDRRQHF. CDR3 in DNA: TGCGCCAGCAGCCAAGATGAAGACAGGCGCCAGCATTTT.